The rows below give T cell receptor beta chains drawn from one sample of a study of patients and donors after allogeneic stem cell transplantation. TCRdb re-derived calls from the RT-PCR reads in MiXCR, one entry per CDR3 protein. The data contain fewer than 500,000 distinct CDR3 sequences, roughly 17% of them singletons. Sequenced material: blood, either unsorted or a sorted T cell fraction (not recorded which). These receptor sequences come from a human donor who was either an allogeneic HSCT recipient or a stem cell or donor lymphocyte infusion donor (not recorded which). It is not recorded whose cells these are; they may come from a transplant donor. Both conserved end residues are part of each CDR3. A D gene is named only where the DNA matches it firmly. Some rows have no size entry. The others give once, few or many, or a class for an expanded clone.

d_call,j_call,clone_size,v_call,cdr3_nt,cdr3_aa
.,TRBJ1-2,.,TRBV10-3,TGTGCCATCAGCCAGTCCAGGGTTGGCTACACCTTC,CAISQSRVGYTF
TRBD2,TRBJ2-1,.,TRBV15,TGTGCCACCAGCAGAGATTATCCCCTTAGCGGGGGGGAAACTGCGCAGTTCTTC,CATSRDYPLSGGETAQFF
.,TRBJ1-3,.,TRBV5-6,TGTGCCAGCAGCTTGAGGCCCTCTGGAAACACCATATATTTT,CASSLRPSGNTIYF
.,TRBJ2-1,.,TRBV4-3,TGCGCCAGCAGCCAAGAAACCCCCTATAGCTACAATGAGCAGTTCTTC,CASSQETPYSYNEQFF
.,TRBJ2-3,.,TRBV2,TGTGCCAGCACCCACCCGGGCCTCACAGATACGCAGTATTTT,CASTHPGLTDTQYF
TRBD2,TRBJ2-3,few,TRBV3-1,TGTGCCAGCAGCCGGGGACTAGCGAGACCTGCCCGCACAGATACGCAGTATTTT,CASSRGLARPARTDTQYF
.,TRBJ1-1,.,TRBV6-1,TGTGCCAGCAGTGACCGGGGAAGTACTGAAGCTTTCTTT,CASSDRGSTEAFF
.,TRBJ1-6,.,TRBV5-1,TGCGCCAGCAAGGAAGGGGCCAGTTCACCCCTCCACTTT,CASKEGASSPLHF
.,TRBJ1-2,.,TRBV18,TGTGCCAGCTCACCTCGGGACATTGATGGCTACACCTTC,CASSPRDIDGYTF
.,TRBJ2-3,few,TRBV4-3,TGCGCCAGCAGCCAAGTAGGGGACAATGGCGATACGCAGTATTTT,CASSQVGDNGDTQYF
.,TRBJ2-5,.,TRBV4-3,TGCGCCAGCAGCCAAGAACTTTGGGGGGAAGAGACCCAGTACTTC,CASSQELWGEETQYF
TRBD2,TRBJ2-5,.,TRBV19,TGTGCCAGTAGTATGGGGACTAGCCCAGAGACCCAGTACTTC,CASSMGTSPETQYF
.,TRBJ2-5,few,TRBV5-1,TGCGCCAGCAGTCTCTCCTGGGAAGAGACCCAGTACTTC,CASSLSWEETQYF
.,TRBJ1-3,.,TRBV12-3/TRBV12-4,TGTGCCAGCAGTCCGACAGCCTCTGGAAACACCATATATTTT,CASSPTASGNTIYF
.,TRBJ2-5,.,TRBV11-3,TGTGCCAGCAGCTCGTGGGGTGGCGAGACCCAGTACTTC,CASSSWGGETQYF
.,TRBJ1-1,many,TRBV29-1,TGCAGCGTTGAAGATGCGGGAGGGAGTGAAGCTTTCTTT,CSVEDAGGSEAFF
TRBD2,TRBJ2-2,.,TRBV3-1,TGTGCCAGCAGCCAAGATAGGCCTAGCGGGTCCGGGGAGCTGTTTTTT,CASSQDRPSGSGELFF
.,TRBJ2-7,few,TRBV20-1,TGCAGTGCTAGACTCCCCAGCTACGAGCAGTACTTC,CSARLPSYEQYF
.,TRBJ2-7,many,TRBV12-3/TRBV12-4,TGTGCCAGCACCCTGGACGTCTACGAGCAGTACTTC,CASTLDVYEQYF